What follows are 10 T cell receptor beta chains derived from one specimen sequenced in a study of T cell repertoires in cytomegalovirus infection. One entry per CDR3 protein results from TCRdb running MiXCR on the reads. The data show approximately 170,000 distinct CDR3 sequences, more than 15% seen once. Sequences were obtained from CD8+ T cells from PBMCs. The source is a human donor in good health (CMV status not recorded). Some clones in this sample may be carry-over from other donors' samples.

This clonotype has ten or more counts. This CDR3 reads CASSLIREARGTEAFF. The DNA of the CDR3 is TGTGCCAGCAGCTTAATAAGGGAGGCGAGAGGCACTGAAGCTTTCTTT. V is TRBV7-3 and J is TRBJ1-1; D remains ambiguous. CDR3 length: 16 amino acids. CDR1 and CDR2 from the germline V gene are SGHTA and FQGTGA. V was cut by 1 base and J by 4 bases, with 16 bases left in between.

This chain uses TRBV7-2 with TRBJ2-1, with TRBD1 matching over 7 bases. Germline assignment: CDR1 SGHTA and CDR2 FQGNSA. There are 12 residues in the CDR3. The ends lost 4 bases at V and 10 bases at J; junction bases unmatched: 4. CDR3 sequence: CASSSGQPEQFF. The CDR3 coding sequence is TGTGCCAGCAGCTCGGGACAGCCGGAGCAGTTCTTC.

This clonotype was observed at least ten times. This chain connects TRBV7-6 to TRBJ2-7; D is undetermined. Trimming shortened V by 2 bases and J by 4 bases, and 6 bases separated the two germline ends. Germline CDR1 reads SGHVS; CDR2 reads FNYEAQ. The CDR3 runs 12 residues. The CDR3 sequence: CASSLKGYEQYF. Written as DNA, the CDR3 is TGTGCCAGCAGCTTAAAAGGGTACGAGCAGTACTTC. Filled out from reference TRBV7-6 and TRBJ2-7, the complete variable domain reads GAGVSQSPRYKVTKRGQDVALRCDPISGHVSLYWYRQALGQGPEFLTYFNYEAQQDKSGLPNDRFSAERPEGSISTLTIQRTEQRDSAMYRCASSLKGYEQYFGPGTRLTVT.

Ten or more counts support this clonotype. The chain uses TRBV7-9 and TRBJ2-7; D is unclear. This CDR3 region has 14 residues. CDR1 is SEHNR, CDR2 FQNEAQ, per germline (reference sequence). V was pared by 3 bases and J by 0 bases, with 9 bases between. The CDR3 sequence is CASSLARSSYEQYF. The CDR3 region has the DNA TGTGCCAGCAGCTTGGCCAGGAGCTCCTACGAGCAGTACTTC. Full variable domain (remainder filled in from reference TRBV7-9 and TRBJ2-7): DTGVSQNPRHKITKRGQNVTFRCDPISEHNRLYWYRQTLGQGPEFLTYFQNEAQLEKSRLLSDRFSAERPKGSFSTLEIQRTEQGDSAMYLCASSLARSSYEQYFGPGTRLTVT.

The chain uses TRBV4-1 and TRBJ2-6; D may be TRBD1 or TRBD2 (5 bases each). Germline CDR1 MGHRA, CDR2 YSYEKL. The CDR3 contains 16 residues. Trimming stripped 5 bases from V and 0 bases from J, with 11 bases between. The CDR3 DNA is TGCGCCAGCAGCTACGTCGGGACCTCTGGGGCCAACGTCCTGACTTTC. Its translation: CASSYVGTSGANVLTF.

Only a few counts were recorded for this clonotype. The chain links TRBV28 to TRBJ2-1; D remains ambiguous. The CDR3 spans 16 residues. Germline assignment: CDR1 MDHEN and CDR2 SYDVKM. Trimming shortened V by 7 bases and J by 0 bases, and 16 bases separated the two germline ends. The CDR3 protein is CASTSSGESSYNEQFF. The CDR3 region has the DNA TGTGCCAGCACATCCTCGGGCGAAAGCTCCTACAATGAGCAGTTCTTC.

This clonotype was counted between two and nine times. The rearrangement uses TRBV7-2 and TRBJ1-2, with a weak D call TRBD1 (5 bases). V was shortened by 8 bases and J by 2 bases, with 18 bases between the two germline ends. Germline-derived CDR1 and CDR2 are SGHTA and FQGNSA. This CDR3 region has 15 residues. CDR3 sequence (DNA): TGTGCCAGCGCCGGGACCGAGGAATTAAACTATGGCTACACCTTC. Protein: CASAGTEELNYGYTF.

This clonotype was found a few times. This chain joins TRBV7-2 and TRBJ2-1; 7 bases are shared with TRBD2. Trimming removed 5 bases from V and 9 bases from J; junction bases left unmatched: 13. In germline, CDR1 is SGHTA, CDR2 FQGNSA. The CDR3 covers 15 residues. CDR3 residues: CASSINAGDAGEQFF. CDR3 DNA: TGTGCCAGCAGCATTAATGCGGGAGATGCGGGTGAGCAGTTCTTC.

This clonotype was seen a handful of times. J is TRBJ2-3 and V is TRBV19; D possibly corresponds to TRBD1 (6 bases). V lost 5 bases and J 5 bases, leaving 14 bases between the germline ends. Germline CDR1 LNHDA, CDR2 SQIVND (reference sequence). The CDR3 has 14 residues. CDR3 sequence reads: CASSREGDKDTQYF. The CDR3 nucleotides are TGTGCCAGTAGTCGAGAGGGGGACAAAGATACGCAGTATTTT.

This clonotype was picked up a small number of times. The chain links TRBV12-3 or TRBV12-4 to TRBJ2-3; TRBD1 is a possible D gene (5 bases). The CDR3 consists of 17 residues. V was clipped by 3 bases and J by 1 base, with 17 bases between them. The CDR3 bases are TGTGCCAGCAGTTTCAGGGATGGCAGAGCTCGCACAGATACGCAGTATTTT. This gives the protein CASSFRDGRARTDTQYF.